This T cell receptor beta chain was captured by sequencing in a study of cytomegalovirus exposure and HLA in healthy donors (dated by TCRdb to 2015 to 2018). Describing the broader study: An earlier analysis of several hundred of the donors reported roughly 300 Gb of sequence data and around 100 million unique TCR beta sequences obtained from 180 million or so T cells. Roughly 290 gigabases of sequencing data and roughly 80 million unique TCR sequences made up an early release that covered 500 to 700 HLA-typed donors. In the later analysis, no new phenotypic data were used to find candidate immune exposures; instead, reliance was placed on TCR beta sequences and their occurrence across donors. Typing coverage differed by locus: A, B, C, DRB1 and DQB1 were typed in about 620-630 donors, DQA1 in about 560, DPA1 in 600 to 610, and DPB1 in just under 490. The genetic ancestry cluster associated with self-reported Caucasian donors included approximately 85% of the 398 genotyped donors. A later genetic analysis used genome-wide SNP genotypes for 398 of the 666 donors, treating that subset as a discovery cohort. Every discovery cohort repertoire had been produced on one sequencing platform. Across approximately 400 genotyped donors of the cohort, an average of about 240,000 unique TCR beta nucleotide sequences per donor were sequenced, and roughly a sixth of those sequences were non-productive. HLA typing covered class I and class II loci at four-digit resolution. Donor age, sex, ethnicity and CMV serostatus were compiled together with the repertoire data. Because of strong linkage in the cohort, a handful of DR-DQ haplotypes were treated as single units for association and clustering. To study patterns of TCR occurrence, a later analysis re-analyzed previously published TCR beta repertoires from 600 to 750 donors and added high-resolution HLA genotyping. In an earlier analysis of 587 of the donors, high-throughput TCR beta sequencing was used to judge whether each TCR beta V gene segment behaved as functional or pseudogenic. The study aimed to test whether signatures of past pathogen exposure could be identified by cataloging public T cell receptors. Using immunosequencing, the study profiled T cell repertoires from about 650 subjects and related those repertoires to cytomegalovirus serostatus. High-throughput TCR immunosequencing, statistical association of individual TCRs with disease status, and machine learning were combined to predict cytomegalovirus infection status. In addition to the first cohort of several hundred subjects, a separate validation cohort of around 110 different subjects was used.

Libraries were constructed by the immunoSEQ multiplex PCR assay. A mixture of 60 forward primers for TCR Vbeta segments and 13 reverse primers for TCR Jbeta segments was used in the multiplex PCR. The CDR3 region of rearranged TCR beta genes was amplified from genomic DNA by a multiplex PCR assay. Amplified TCR beta libraries were sequenced as 87-base-pair reads on the Illumina HiSeq System. Under the source paper's analysis protocol: A later analysis tallied roughly 78 million unique TCR beta chains across the roughly 610 repertoires, and some 10 million of those chains were shared by two or more donors. Raw reads were error-corrected and collapsed into unique sequences by a nearest-neighbor algorithm in which closely related sequences were merged to remove PCR and sequencing errors. CDR3 sequences were aligned to IMGT reference sequences to assign V, D and J gene segments. For a sequence to be retained, a match of at least six nucleotides to both a V gene segment and a J gene segment was required. Rearrangements were classified as productive when the CDR3 lacked stop codons and remained in frame with V and J, and all other rearrangements were classified as non-productive. Following IMGT convention, CDR3 was defined as the stretch from the second conserved V-encoded cysteine up to the conserved J-encoded phenylalanine. The earlier analysis of 587 of the donors excluded sequences that lacked an unambiguous match to a single V gene segment. An earlier analysis of 500 to 700 of the donors classified V segments as functional when productive rearrangements were above 56.7% and as segregating when the standard deviation between donors was above 5%. A statistical classification framework was built to diagnose cytomegalovirus status from the catalog of TCR beta chain sequences. V and J gene assignment, in a later analysis, came from comparing TCR nucleotide sequences with IMGT/GENE-DB human TR gene sequences. A later analysis assigned CDR3 sequences and most-parsimonious VDJ recombination scenarios with the TCRdist pipeline. A later analysis defined each TCR beta chain by its CDR3 amino acid sequence plus V-gene family, and excluded reads lacking a unique V-gene family. To address suspected cross-contamination and a sequencing artifact, a later analysis removed 450 to 700 highly shared, low-generation-probability nucleotide sequences. In a later analysis, a clonal expansion index for each public chain was calculated from normalized within-repertoire ranks of inferred template counts. A later analysis computed generation probabilities with a VDJ recombination model fitted to out-of-frame rearrangements, and checked the results against IGoR. In a later analysis, hypergeometric tests were used to score TCR-TCR, TCR-HLA and TCR-CMV co-occurrence, with a repertoire-size bias correction applied to TCR pairs. In a later analysis, false discovery rates were estimated by permuting HLA or CMV assignments 20 times. In a later analysis, co-occurring TCRs were grouped with DBSCAN, and TCRdist sequence similarity was added when clustering was performed within HLA-allele-positive subsets. Repertoires with fewer than 30,000 or more than 120,000 public chains, plus five repertoires with anomalous nucleotide sharing, were excluded from co-occurrence clustering. The table was pulled from immuneACCESS by TCRdb, which kept in-frame rearrangements only. Such tables lose some clones; where checked, under half of the loss comes from unresolved V genes, and the rest has no known cause. The V and J calls and clone size were taken over from that table, and D and trimming were inferred from the DNA. This sample lists about 120,000 clones; around a tenth were detected once. The top ten hold about 3% of the sample.

The cohort consisted of more than 650 healthy bone marrow donors. At the time of sampling, every cohort member was nominally healthy, though immune exposures that went unrecorded were likely present. The donor was CMV seronegative and belonged to the group of 352 seronegative cohort members. A peripheral blood sample was provided by each donor, and peripheral blood mononuclear cells were used for TCR beta sequencing. The Qiagen DNeasy Blood Extraction Kit was used to extract genomic DNA from the blood cell samples. What the work shows at the level of the full study, not this receptor alone: Because the 87-base-pair reads could not distinguish some IMGT-functional V segments, including TRBV6-2 and TRBV6-3, those segments were excluded. A cluster of highly shared sequence variants was judged likely to represent a technical artifact of the sequencing pipeline. HLA typing was unavailable for some donors at each locus, so association tests used only the typed subset. Most TCR sequences were seen in very few donors, while some public TCRs were found in many individuals. Correlated functional status among segregating V segments might reflect linkage disequilibrium, but an unknown experimental factor could not be ruled out. A later analysis found that TCR association rates varied across HLA loci, with DRB1 alleles showing the most associated TCRs and HLA-C alleles the fewest. Three of the identified cytomegalovirus-associated TCR beta chains were confirmed in vitro to be specific for cytomegalovirus antigens. Because counts were too low, roughly 17 rarely observed V segments, including chromosome 9 orphons, were left out of the earlier analysis of 587 of the donors. For the cohort, immune exposure information was limited to CMV serostatus. A later genetic analysis reported fewer N-insertions in productive TCRs among donors in an Asian-associated ancestry cluster than the 666-donor mean. A later analysis found that HLA-associated TCR beta chains were more clonally expanded and had lower generation probabilities than equally common non-associated chains. When HLA alleles, especially DR and DQ, strongly co-occurred, attributing TCR associations to individual alleles was difficult. A further reported finding was that TCR beta sequences accurately predicted the HLA-A and HLA-B alleles for most subjects in the first cohort. This cohort had only TCR beta chains sequenced, and the lack of alpha or paired-chain data limited which features could be detected. An earlier analysis of some 590 of the donors showed that most TCR beta V segments appeared in productive rearrangements either about 90% or about 30% of the time, which broadly matched IMGT annotations. V-gene and J-gene trimming of TCR beta chains was associated with a missense DCLRE1C variant in a later genetic analysis, and the association was replicated in an independent cohort. The study gave a list of under 200 TCR beta chains associated with cytomegalovirus. Most CMV-associated TCR beta chains appeared to be HLA-restricted in a later analysis, and the HLA associations seemed to be driven largely by CMV exposure. The classifier was reported to diagnose cytomegalovirus status with high specificity and sensitivity in both the original cohort and the validation cohort. In a later analysis, some 18,000 TCR beta sequences were associated with specific HLA alleles at a false discovery rate of 0.05. According to a later analysis, parvovirus B19, influenza, CMV and Epstein-Barr virus appeared linked to several top co-occurrence clusters. Presence/absence analyses assumed roughly uniform sequencing depth across donors, an assumption that may not hold. It was suggested by the authors that the approach could potentially be generalized to other disease states and immunological phenotypes.

Comment on this clone: What this receptor recognizes is not known. Base qualities are missing; no much larger clone stands one base away.

Reading from cysteine to phenylalanine, the CDR3 counts 15 amino acids. Only the CDR3 DNA is retained, 45 bases long and in frame from the first base. CDR1 and CDR2 are drawn from the germline V gene (reference sequence): SGHNT, YYREEE. Trimming at the junction amounts to 3 bases on V and 0 bases on J, and the germline ends lie 12 bases apart. This clonotype was obtained from a man aged 25-45 years in good health and CMV-seronegative. Source material: PBMCs. The rearranged segments are TRBV5-4 and TRBJ1-1; the D segment cannot be called with confidence. CDR3 loop: CASSSQRQLNTEAFF. DNA sequence: TGTGCCAGCAGCTCTCAGAGGCAGTTGAACACTGAAGCTTTCTTT.